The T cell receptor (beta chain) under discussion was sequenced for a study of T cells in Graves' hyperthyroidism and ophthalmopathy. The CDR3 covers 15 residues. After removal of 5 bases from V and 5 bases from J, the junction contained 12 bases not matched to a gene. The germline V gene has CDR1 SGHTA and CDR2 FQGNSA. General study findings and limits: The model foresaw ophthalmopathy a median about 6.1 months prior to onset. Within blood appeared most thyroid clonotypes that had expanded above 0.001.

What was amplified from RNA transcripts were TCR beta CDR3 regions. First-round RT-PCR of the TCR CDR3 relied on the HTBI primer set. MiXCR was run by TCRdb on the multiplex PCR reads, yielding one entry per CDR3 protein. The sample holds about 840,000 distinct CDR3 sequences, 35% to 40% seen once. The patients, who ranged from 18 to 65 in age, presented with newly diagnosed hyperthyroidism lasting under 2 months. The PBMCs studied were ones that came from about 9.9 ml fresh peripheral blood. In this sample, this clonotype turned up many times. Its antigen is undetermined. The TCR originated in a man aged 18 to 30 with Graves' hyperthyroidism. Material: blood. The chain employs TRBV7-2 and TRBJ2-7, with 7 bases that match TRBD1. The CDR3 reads CASSRQGRSGHEQYF. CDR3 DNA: TGTGCCAGCAGCCGACAGGGCAGGAGCGGCCACGAGCAGTACTTC.